A selection of T cell receptor beta chains follows, all from one sample in a study of PD-L1 blockade in urothelial cancer. Produced via immunoSEQ multiplex PCR; TCRdb's table is partial and in-frame only. The data hold about 38,000 clones, with around 90% observed a single time. The sample consisted of PBMCs, taken around atezolizumab (anti-PD-L1) treatment. These receptors were taken from a man in his 70s with urothelial cancer. Each CDR3 is given with its conserved first and last residue. The D gene is left open where the match is weak. Size tells how often a clone was seen (once, few, many) or the class of an expanded clone, and some rows leave it out.

j_call: TRBJ2-2
d_call: .
clone_size: .
v_call: TRBV9
cdr3_aa: CASSVAGNAAGELFF
cdr3_nt: TGTGCCAGCAGCGTAGCTGGCAACGCCGCCGGGGAGCTGTTTTTT

j_call: TRBJ2-7
d_call: .
clone_size: .
v_call: TRBV18
cdr3_aa: CASSPPLGANPSYEQYF
cdr3_nt: TGTGCCAGCTCACCACCTCTGGGGGCAAACCCCTCCTACGAGCAGTACTTC

j_call: TRBJ2-3
d_call: TRBD2
clone_size: .
v_call: TRBV5-1
cdr3_aa: CASSLAGLFTDTQYF
cdr3_nt: TGCGCCAGCAGCTTGGCGGGACTATTCACAGATACGCAGTATTTT

j_call: TRBJ1-5
d_call: .
clone_size: .
v_call: TRBV28
cdr3_aa: CASSFRNQPQHF
cdr3_nt: TGTGCCAGCAGTTTTCGGAATCAGCCCCAGCATTTT

j_call: TRBJ1-1
d_call: .
clone_size: .
v_call: TRBV5-4
cdr3_aa: CASSLSRQGGTEAFF
cdr3_nt: TGTGCCAGCAGCTTGAGCAGGCAGGGTGGGACTGAAGCTTTCTTT

j_call: TRBJ2-5
d_call: TRBD1
clone_size: .
v_call: TRBV9
cdr3_aa: CASSVGQGAGETQYF
cdr3_nt: TGTGCCAGCAGCGTAGGACAGGGGGCGGGGGAGACCCAGTACTTC

j_call: TRBJ1-3
d_call: TRBD1
clone_size: .
v_call: TRBV6-6
cdr3_aa: CASSARQGGSGNTIYF
cdr3_nt: TGTGCCAGCAGTGCCCGACAGGGTGGCTCTGGAAACACCATATATTTT

j_call: TRBJ2-4
d_call: .
clone_size: few
v_call: TRBV27
cdr3_aa: CASSFRSGNIQYF
cdr3_nt: TGTGCCAGCAGTTTTCGGTCAGGAAACATTCAGTACTTC

j_call: TRBJ2-6
d_call: .
clone_size: once
v_call: TRBV19
cdr3_aa: CASSRDWGSGANVLTF
cdr3_nt: TGTGCCAGTTCGCGGGACTGGGGGTCTGGGGCCAACGTCCTGACTTTC

j_call: TRBJ2-3
d_call: TRBD2
clone_size: .
v_call: TRBV27
cdr3_aa: CASRQRLAGAPGADTQYF
cdr3_nt: TGTGCCAGCAGGCAACGGCTAGCGGGAGCACCAGGGGCAGATACGCAGTATTTT

j_call: TRBJ2-3
d_call: .
clone_size: .
v_call: TRBV19
cdr3_aa: CASSQRSPSTDTQYF
cdr3_nt: TGTGCCAGTAGTCAGCGGAGTCCTAGCACAGATACGCAGTATTTT

j_call: TRBJ1-5
d_call: .
clone_size: .
v_call: TRBV28
cdr3_aa: CASSSLPYQPQHF
cdr3_nt: TGTGCCAGCAGCTCCCTCCCTTATCAGCCCCAGCATTTT

j_call: TRBJ2-2
d_call: .
clone_size: .
v_call: TRBV15
cdr3_aa: CATSRGGVGNTGELFF
cdr3_nt: TGTGCCACCAGCAGAGGAGGAGTGGGGAACACCGGGGAGCTGTTTTTT

j_call: TRBJ2-7
d_call: TRBD2
clone_size: .
v_call: TRBV27
cdr3_aa: CASSFAGVNEQYF
cdr3_nt: TGTGCCAGCAGTTTCGCGGGAGTAAACGAGCAGTACTTC

j_call: TRBJ2-1
d_call: TRBD2
clone_size: .
v_call: TRBV12-5
cdr3_aa: CASGRTSGTYNEQFF
cdr3_nt: TGTGCTAGTGGTCGGACTAGCGGGACCTACAATGAGCAGTTCTTC

j_call: TRBJ2-4
d_call: TRBD1
clone_size: once
v_call: TRBV28
cdr3_aa: CASSSQQGAKNIQYF
cdr3_nt: TGTGCCAGCAGTTCCCAACAGGGGGCCAAAAACATTCAGTACTTC

j_call: TRBJ2-1
d_call: .
clone_size: .
v_call: TRBV2
cdr3_aa: CASSVQQTYNEQFF
cdr3_nt: TGTGCCAGCAGTGTACAGCAGACCTACAATGAGCAGTTCTTC

j_call: TRBJ1-1
d_call: TRBD1
clone_size: .
v_call: TRBV5-4
cdr3_aa: CASSLAGGPRLNTEAFF
cdr3_nt: TGTGCCAGCAGCTTGGCAGGGGGGCCCCGCTTGAACACTGAAGCTTTCTTT

j_call: TRBJ2-1
d_call: TRBD2
clone_size: .
v_call: TRBV9
cdr3_aa: CASSVGASGRGGNEQFF
cdr3_nt: TGTGCCAGCAGCGTTGGCGCTAGCGGGAGGGGAGGCAATGAGCAGTTCTTC

j_call: TRBJ2-7
d_call: .
clone_size: .
v_call: TRBV5-1
cdr3_aa: CASSLGQGGSYEQYF
cdr3_nt: TGCGCCAGCAGCTTAGGGCAGGGGGGATCCTACGAGCAGTACTTC

j_call: TRBJ1-2
d_call: .
clone_size: .
v_call: TRBV28
cdr3_aa: CASSWGGYGYTF
cdr3_nt: TGTGCCAGCAGCTGGGGCGGCTATGGCTACACCTTC

j_call: TRBJ2-1
d_call: TRBD2
clone_size: .
v_call: TRBV7-6
cdr3_aa: CASSLTLAGSHEQFF
cdr3_nt: TGTGCCAGCAGCTTAACCCTAGCGGGGAGCCATGAGCAGTTCTTC

j_call: TRBJ2-1
d_call: TRBD2
clone_size: .
v_call: TRBV19
cdr3_aa: CASTPSGRSYNEQFF
cdr3_nt: TGTGCCAGTACCCCTAGCGGGAGATCCTACAATGAGCAGTTCTTC

j_call: TRBJ1-1
d_call: .
clone_size: once
v_call: TRBV10-2
cdr3_aa: CASSYSGNTEAFF
cdr3_nt: TGCGCCAGCAGTTATTCAGGGAACACTGAAGCTTTCTTT

j_call: TRBJ2-7
d_call: TRBD1
clone_size: .
v_call: TRBV28
cdr3_aa: CASTSRDRVHEQYF
cdr3_nt: TGTGCCAGCACTTCCCGGGACAGGGTCCACGAGCAGTACTTC

j_call: TRBJ2-1
d_call: TRBD2
clone_size: .
v_call: TRBV5-4
cdr3_aa: CASSPGGQSYNEQFF
cdr3_nt: TGTGCCAGCAGCCCGGGGGGGCAAAGCTACAATGAGCAGTTCTTC

j_call: TRBJ1-2
d_call: TRBD1
clone_size: .
v_call: TRBV2
cdr3_aa: CASIAGGAGFNYGYTF
cdr3_nt: TGTGCCAGCATAGCAGGGGGCGCGGGGTTTAACTATGGCTACACCTTC

j_call: TRBJ2-1
d_call: .
clone_size: .
v_call: TRBV12-2
cdr3_aa: CASRLVYQDFNTSAYEQFF
cdr3_nt: TGTGCAAGTCGCTTAGTGTATCAAGATTTTAATACTAGCGCCTATGAGCAGTTCTTC

j_call: TRBJ2-7
d_call: .
clone_size: .
v_call: TRBV2
cdr3_aa: CASRETALTSYEQYF
cdr3_nt: TGTGCCAGCAGAGAGACAGCCTTAACATCCTACGAGCAGTACTTC

j_call: TRBJ2-5
d_call: TRBD2
clone_size: .
v_call: TRBV5-1
cdr3_aa: CASSRALAGVRETQYF
cdr3_nt: TGCGCCAGCAGCAGGGCCCTAGCGGGAGTTCGAGAGACCCAGTACTTC

j_call: TRBJ2-1
d_call: .
clone_size: .
v_call: TRBV5-1
cdr3_aa: CASSSGWNEQFF
cdr3_nt: TGCGCCAGCAGCTCAGGGTGGAATGAGCAGTTCTTC

j_call: TRBJ2-5
d_call: TRBD1
clone_size: .
v_call: TRBV4-1
cdr3_aa: CASSERGPQETQYF
cdr3_nt: TGCGCCAGCAGCGAAAGGGGGCCCCAAGAGACCCAGTACTTC

j_call: TRBJ1-3
d_call: .
clone_size: .
v_call: TRBV6-5
cdr3_aa: CASSLGGTGNTIYF
cdr3_nt: TGTGCCAGCAGCCTCGGGGGAACTGGAAACACCATATATTTT

j_call: TRBJ2-2
d_call: .
clone_size: .
v_call: TRBV6-1
cdr3_aa: CASKQGFSSTGELFF
cdr3_nt: TGTGCCAGCAAACAGGGTTTTTCAAGCACCGGGGAGCTGTTTTTT

j_call: TRBJ2-1
d_call: TRBD2
clone_size: .
v_call: TRBV5-8
cdr3_aa: CASSFVKAASGFF
cdr3_nt: TGTGCCAGCAGCTTCGTTAAAGCGGCTAGCGGTTTCTTC

j_call: TRBJ2-2
d_call: .
clone_size: .
v_call: TRBV5-4
cdr3_aa: CASSSDIYTGELFF
cdr3_nt: TGTGCCAGCAGCTCAGATATCTACACCGGGGAGCTGTTTTTT

j_call: TRBJ2-5
d_call: TRBD2
clone_size: .
v_call: TRBV11-2
cdr3_aa: CASSLGRVASGRDQETQYF
cdr3_nt: TGTGCCAGCAGCTTGGGGCGGGTGGCTAGCGGGAGAGATCAAGAGACCCAGTACTTC

j_call: TRBJ2-7
d_call: TRBD2
clone_size: .
v_call: TRBV7-3
cdr3_aa: CASSLGSGIEQYF
cdr3_nt: TGTGCCAGCAGCTTAGGTAGCGGGATTGAGCAGTACTTC

j_call: TRBJ2-5
d_call: .
clone_size: once
v_call: TRBV5-6
cdr3_aa: CASSLAIQETQYF
cdr3_nt: TGTGCCAGCAGCTTGGCCATTCAAGAGACCCAGTACTTC